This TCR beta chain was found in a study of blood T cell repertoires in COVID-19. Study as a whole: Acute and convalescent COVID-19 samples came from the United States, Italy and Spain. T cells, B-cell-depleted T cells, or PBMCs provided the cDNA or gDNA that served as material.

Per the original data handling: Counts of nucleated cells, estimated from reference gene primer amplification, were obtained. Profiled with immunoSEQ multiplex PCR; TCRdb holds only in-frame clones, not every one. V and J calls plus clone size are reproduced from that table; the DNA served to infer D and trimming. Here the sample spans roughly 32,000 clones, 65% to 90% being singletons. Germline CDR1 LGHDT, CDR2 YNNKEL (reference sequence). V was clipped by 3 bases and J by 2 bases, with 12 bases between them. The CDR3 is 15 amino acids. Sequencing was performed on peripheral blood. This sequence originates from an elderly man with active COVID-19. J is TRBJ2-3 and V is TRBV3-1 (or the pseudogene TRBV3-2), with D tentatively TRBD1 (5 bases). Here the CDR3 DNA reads TGTGCCAGCAGCCATTACAGGATTGACACAGATACGCAGTATTTT. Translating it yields CASSHYRIDTDTQYF.